This note documents a single T cell receptor beta chain sequence. This entry belongs to a study of blood T cell repertoires in COVID-19. Study context: The samples span acute and convalescent COVID-19 from the United States, Italy and Spain. T cells, B-cell-depleted T cells, or PBMCs supplied cDNA or gDNA.

The CDR3 length is 13 residues. Trimming at V came to 5 bases and at J to 11 bases, leaving 10 bases not matched to a gene. Original processing notes: How many nucleated cells were present was estimated from reference gene primer amplification. Sequencing used immunoSEQ multiplex PCR; TCRdb keeps in-frame clones, though not all of them. V, J and clone size are those of that table, while D and trimming were read from the DNA. The data show just under 85,000 clones, around 82% seen once. This TCR was sampled from a woman aged 60-75 years with acute or convalescent COVID-19. Sequenced sample: peripheral blood. The J gene is TRBJ2-7, the V gene TRBV12-3 or TRBV12-4, with 9 bases that match TRBD1. CDR3 sequence reads: CASSPLGQGEEYF. The DNA of the CDR3 is TGTGCCAGCAGTCCCCTGGGACAGGGAGAGGAGTACTTC.